Listed here are 7 T cell receptor beta chains from one sample, sequenced in a study of molecular identifiers for immune sequencing clone quantification (dated by TCRdb to 2016 to 2018). The library was prepared using PCR. TCRdb records Illumina HiSeq 4000 as the sequencer. TCRdb took the public reads, trimmed them with fastp at Q25, ran MiXCR for clone calling and kept in-frame beta chains. Each CDR3 protein appears once, grouped with its most common genes and DNA. This sample gives around 82,000 distinct CDR3 sequences in total; roughly 20% of them show up just once. The ten largest account for roughly 0.93% of the sample. The source material was naive CD8+ T cells from blood, with Jurkat cell RNA spiked in. The intended sense of this specimen's cell subset or site label: FACS-sorted CD8+CD4-CCR7+CD45RA+ naive T cells. The receptors were gathered from a human donor in good health. Some libraries in this study had Jurkat cell RNA spiked in.

The table lists this clonotype with many counts. The J gene is TRBJ1-5, the V gene TRBV6-2 or TRBV6-3; 7 bases match TRBD1. Trimming took 8 bases from V and 4 from J; bases not matched to a gene: 5. The CDR3 has 13 residues. Looked up from germline, CDR1 is MNHEY and CDR2 is SVGEGT. The CDR3 coding sequence is TGTGCCAGCCGGGACAGACCAAATCAGCCCCAGCATTTT. Protein sequence: CASRDRPNQPQHF.

This clonotype was observed at least ten times. CDR3 nucleotide sequence: TGTGCCAGCAGCCAAGGTTCGGGACTAGCTTACGAGCAGTACTTC. This sequence encodes CASSQGSGLAYEQYF. This chain uses TRBV14 with TRBJ2-7; 9 nucleotides line up with TRBD2. J gave up 4 bases and V 1 base, and 5 bases lay outside the gene matches. This CDR3 has 15 residues. Germline V gives CDR1 SGHDN, CDR2 FVKESK. The entire variable domain, with the rest obtained from reference TRBV14 and TRBJ2-7, is as follows: EAGVTQFPSHSVIEKGQTVTLRCDPISGHDNLYWYRRVMGKEIKFLLHFVKESKQDESGMPNNRFLAERTGGTYSTLKVQPAELEDSGVYFCASSQGSGLAYEQYFGPGTRLTVT.

This clonotype has ten or more counts. The chain is built from TRBV29-1 and TRBJ2-7; TRBD1 aligns across 7 bases. With 4 bases clipped from V and 2 bases from J, the junction kept 11 bases outside the gene matches. Germline CDR1 reads SQVTM; CDR2 reads ANQGSEA. This CDR3 comprises 15 residues. The CDR3 DNA reads TGCAGCGTTGCCCTGTCGGACAGGCCCACCTACGAGCAGTACTTC. This sequence encodes CSVALSDRPTYEQYF.

With regard to this clonotype: A much larger clone differs by one base, so this may be a read error. The CDR3 DNA reads TGTGCCAGCAGTTTTGGCACTCCCACCGGGGGGCTGTTTTTT. This gives the protein CASSFGTPTGGLFF. V gene TRBV12-3 or TRBV12-4 combines with J gene TRBJ2-2; maybe TRBD2 (6 bases). This CDR3 has 14 amino acids.

This clonotype was observed at least ten times. The chain has TRBV24-1 and TRBJ1-5; D perhaps matches TRBD1 (6 bases). The V end lost 4 bases, the J end lost 4 bases, and 16 bases lay between the germline ends. Germline V CDR1 and CDR2: KGHDR, SFDVKD. The CDR3 loop spans 16 amino acids. The CDR3 loop reads CATSEGAGNLNQPQHF. The CDR3 nucleotides read TGTGCCACCAGTGAGGGGGCCGGAAACCTTAATCAGCCCCAGCATTTT.

About this clonotype itself: A much larger clonotype is one base distant, so this may be a read error. This chain uses TRBV2 with TRBJ2-1; D is undetermined. This CDR3 has 14 amino acids. Germline-derived CDR1 and CDR2 are SNHLY and FYNNEI. V was shortened by 4 bases and J by 3 bases, with 10 bases between the two germline ends. CDR3 sequence reads: CASSGTKLYNEQFF. CDR3 DNA: TGTGCCAGCAGTGGCACGAAACTCTACAATGAGCAGTTCTTC.

This chain uses TRBV27 with TRBJ1-1, with D unresolved. This CDR3 contains 11 residues. Germline V lookup: CDR1 MNHEY, CDR2 SMNVEV (reference sequence). Trimming took 3 bases from V and 7 from J, leaving 6 bases between them. The CDR3 spells CASSLGDEAFF. CDR3 DNA sequence: TGTGCCAGCAGTTTGGGTGATGAAGCTTTCTTT.